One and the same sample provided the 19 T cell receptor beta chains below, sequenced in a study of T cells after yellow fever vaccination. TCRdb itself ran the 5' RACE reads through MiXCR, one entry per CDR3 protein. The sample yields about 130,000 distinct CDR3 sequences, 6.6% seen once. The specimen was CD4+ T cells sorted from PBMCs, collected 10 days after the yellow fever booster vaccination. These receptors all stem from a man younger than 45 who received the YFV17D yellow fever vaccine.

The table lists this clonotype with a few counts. The CDR3: CAGSGSRETQYF. The CDR3 DNA reads TGCGCGGGGAGCGGGAGCAGGGAGACCCAGTACTTC. The gene calls are TRBV29-1 and TRBJ2-5; 8 nucleotides match TRBD2. The V gene's germline CDR1 is SQVTM and CDR2 ANQGSEA. This CDR3 region has 12 residues. The variable domain in full, completed from reference TRBV29-1 and TRBJ2-5, reads SAVISQKPSRDICQRGTSLTIQCQVDSQVTMMFWYRQQPGQSLTLIATANQGSEATYESGFVIDKFPISRPNLTFSTLTVSNMSPEDSSIYLCAGSGSRETQYFGPGTRLLVL.

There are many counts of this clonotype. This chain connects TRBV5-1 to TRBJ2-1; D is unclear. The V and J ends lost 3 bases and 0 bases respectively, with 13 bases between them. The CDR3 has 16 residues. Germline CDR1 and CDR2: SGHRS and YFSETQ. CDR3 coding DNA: TGCGCCAGCAGCTCCGGGTCATCGAGCTCCTACAATGAGCAGTTCTTC. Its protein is CASSSGSSSSYNEQFF.

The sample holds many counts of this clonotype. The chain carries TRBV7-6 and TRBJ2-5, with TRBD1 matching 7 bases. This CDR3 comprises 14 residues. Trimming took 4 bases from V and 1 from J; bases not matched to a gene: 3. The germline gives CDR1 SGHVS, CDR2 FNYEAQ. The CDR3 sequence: CASSSKGAQETQYF. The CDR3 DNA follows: TGTGCCAGCAGCTCCAAGGGGGCCCAAGAGACCCAGTACTTC.

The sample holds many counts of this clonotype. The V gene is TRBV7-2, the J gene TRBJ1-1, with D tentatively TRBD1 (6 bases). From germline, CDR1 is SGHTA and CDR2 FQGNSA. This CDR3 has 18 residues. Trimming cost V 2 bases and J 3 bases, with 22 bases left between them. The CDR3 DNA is TGTGCCAGCAGCTTACCCCTCGTGGCAGGGGCGCCTTACACTGAAGCTTTCTTT. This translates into CASSLPLVAGAPYTEAFF. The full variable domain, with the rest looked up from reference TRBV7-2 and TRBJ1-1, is GAGVSQSPSNKVTEKGKDVELRCDPISGHTALYWYRQSLGQGLEFLIYFQGNSAPDKSGLPSDRFSAERTGGSVSTLTIQRTQQEDSAVYLCASSLPLVAGAPYTEAFFGQGTRLTVV.

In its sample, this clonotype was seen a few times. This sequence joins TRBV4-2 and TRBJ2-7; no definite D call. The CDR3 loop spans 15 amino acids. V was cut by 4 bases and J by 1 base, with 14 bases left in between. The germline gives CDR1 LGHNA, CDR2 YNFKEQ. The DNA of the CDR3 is TGTGCCAGCAGCCCCACGTGGGATGGGTCCTACGAGCAGTACTTC. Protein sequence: CASSPTWDGSYEQYF.

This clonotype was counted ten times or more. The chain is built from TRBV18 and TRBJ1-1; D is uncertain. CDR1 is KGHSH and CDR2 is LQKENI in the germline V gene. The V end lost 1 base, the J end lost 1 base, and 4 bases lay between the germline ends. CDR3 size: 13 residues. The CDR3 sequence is CASSPQRNTEAFF. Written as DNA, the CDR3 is TGTGCCAGCTCACCACAAAGGAACACTGAAGCTTTCTTT.

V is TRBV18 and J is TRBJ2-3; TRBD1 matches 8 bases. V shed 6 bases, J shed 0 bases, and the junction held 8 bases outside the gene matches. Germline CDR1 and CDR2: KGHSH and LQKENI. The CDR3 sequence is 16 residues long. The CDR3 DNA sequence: TGTGCCAGCTCGGGTCGACAGGGGAAGAGCACAGATACGCAGTATTTT. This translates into CASSGRQGKSTDTQYF.

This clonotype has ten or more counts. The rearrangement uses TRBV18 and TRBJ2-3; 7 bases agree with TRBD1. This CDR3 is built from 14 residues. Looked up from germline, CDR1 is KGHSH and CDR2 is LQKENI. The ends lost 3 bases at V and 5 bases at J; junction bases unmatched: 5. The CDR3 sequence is CASSPTTGVDTQYF. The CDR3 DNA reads TGTGCCAGCTCACCTACCACAGGGGTAGATACGCAGTATTTT.

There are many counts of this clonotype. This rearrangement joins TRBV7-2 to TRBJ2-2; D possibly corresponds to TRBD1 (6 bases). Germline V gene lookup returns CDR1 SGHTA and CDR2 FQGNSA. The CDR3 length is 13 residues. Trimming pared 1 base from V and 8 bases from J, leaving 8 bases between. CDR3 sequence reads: CASSLEGVGELFF. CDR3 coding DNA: TGTGCCAGCAGCTTAGAGGGGGTGGGGGAGCTGTTTTTT.

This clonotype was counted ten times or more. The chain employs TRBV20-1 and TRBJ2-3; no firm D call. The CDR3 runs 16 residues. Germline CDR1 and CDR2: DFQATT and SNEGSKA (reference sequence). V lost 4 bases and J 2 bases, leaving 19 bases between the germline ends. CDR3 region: CSAKSDLADITDTQYF. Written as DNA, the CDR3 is TGCAGTGCTAAATCCGACTTAGCAGACATCACAGATACGCAGTATTTT.

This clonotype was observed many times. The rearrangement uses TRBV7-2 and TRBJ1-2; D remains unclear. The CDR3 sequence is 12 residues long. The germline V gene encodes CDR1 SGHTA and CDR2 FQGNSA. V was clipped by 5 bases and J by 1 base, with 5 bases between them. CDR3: CASSPDNYGYTF. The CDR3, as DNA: TGTGCCAGCAGCCCGGATAACTATGGCTACACCTTC. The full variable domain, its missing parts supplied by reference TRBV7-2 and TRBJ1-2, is GAGVSQSPSNKVTEKGKDVELRCDPISGHTALYWYRQSLGQGLEFLIYFQGNSAPDKSGLPSDRFSAERTGGSVSTLTIQRTQQEDSAVYLCASSPDNYGYTFGSGTRLTVV.

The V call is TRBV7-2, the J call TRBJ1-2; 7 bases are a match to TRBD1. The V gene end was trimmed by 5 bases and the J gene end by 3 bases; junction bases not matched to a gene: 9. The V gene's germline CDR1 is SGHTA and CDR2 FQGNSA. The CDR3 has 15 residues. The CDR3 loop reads CASSNPGQAHYGYTF. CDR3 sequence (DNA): TGTGCCAGCAGCAACCCTGGACAGGCCCACTATGGCTACACCTTC.

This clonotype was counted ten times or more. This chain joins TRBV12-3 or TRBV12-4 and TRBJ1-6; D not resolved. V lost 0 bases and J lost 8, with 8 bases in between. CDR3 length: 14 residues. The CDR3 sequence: CASSLAFGDSPLHF. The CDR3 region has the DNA TGTGCCAGCAGTTTAGCGTTCGGGGATTCACCCCTCCACTTT.

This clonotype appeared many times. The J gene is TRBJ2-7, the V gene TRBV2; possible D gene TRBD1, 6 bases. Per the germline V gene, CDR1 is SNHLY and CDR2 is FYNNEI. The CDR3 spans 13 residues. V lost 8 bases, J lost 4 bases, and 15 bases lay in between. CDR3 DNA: TGTGCCAGCGATTTCGACAGGAGGTACGAGCAGTACTTC. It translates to CASDFDRRYEQYF. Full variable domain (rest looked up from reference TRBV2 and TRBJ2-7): EPEVTQTPSHQVTQMGQEVILRCVPISNHLYFYWYRQILGQKVEFLVSFYNNEISEKSEIFDDQFSVERPDGSNFTLKIRSTKLEDSAMYFCASDFDRRYEQYFGPGTRLTVT.

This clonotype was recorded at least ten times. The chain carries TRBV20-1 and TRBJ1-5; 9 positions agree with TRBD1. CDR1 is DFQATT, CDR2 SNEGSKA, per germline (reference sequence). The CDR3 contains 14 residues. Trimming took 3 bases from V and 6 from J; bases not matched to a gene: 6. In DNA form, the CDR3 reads TGCAGTGCTAGGGCTACAGGGGGCGGTCAGCCCCAGCATTTT. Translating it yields CSARATGGGQPQHF.

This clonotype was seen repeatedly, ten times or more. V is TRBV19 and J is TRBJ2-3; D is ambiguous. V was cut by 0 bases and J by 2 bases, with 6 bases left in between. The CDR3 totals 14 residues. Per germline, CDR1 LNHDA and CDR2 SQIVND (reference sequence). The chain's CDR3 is CASSIDRVTDTQYF. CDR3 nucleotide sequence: TGTGCCAGTAGTATAGACCGAGTCACAGATACGCAGTATTTT.

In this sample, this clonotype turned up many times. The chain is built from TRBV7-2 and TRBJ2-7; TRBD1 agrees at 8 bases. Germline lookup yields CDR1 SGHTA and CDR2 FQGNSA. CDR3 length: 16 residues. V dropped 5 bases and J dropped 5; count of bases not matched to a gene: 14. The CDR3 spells CASSDRGGGSSHEQYF. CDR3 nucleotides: TGTGCCAGCAGCGACAGGGGCGGAGGGAGTAGCCACGAGCAGTACTTC.

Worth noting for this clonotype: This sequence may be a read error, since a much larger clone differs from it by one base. For the CDR3, the DNA is TGCGCCAGCAGCCAAGGCAGGGCTAAGTATGGCTACACCTTC. Translating gives CASSQGRAKYGYTF. The chain carries TRBV4-3 and TRBJ1-2; possibly TRBD1 for D (5 bases). This CDR3 comprises 14 residues. Germline V gives CDR1 LGHNA, CDR2 YSLEER.

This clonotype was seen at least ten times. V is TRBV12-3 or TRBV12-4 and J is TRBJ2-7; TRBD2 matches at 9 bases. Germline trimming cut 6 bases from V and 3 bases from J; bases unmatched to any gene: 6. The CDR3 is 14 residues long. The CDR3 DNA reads TGTGCCAGCAGAATTAGCGGGAGCTACTACGAGCAGTACTTC. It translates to CASRISGSYYEQYF.